This T cell receptor beta chain was captured in a study of T-cell reconstitution after alpha-beta-depleted transplantation in children. Points from the study as a whole: At the one-year point after transplant, T-cell counts and TCRbeta diversity were found to come mostly from T cells that had been newly produced. From surviving recipient T cells and thymic progenitors came the high day-60 TCRbeta diversity observed in some patients. Reported findings indicate that, about two months after transplant, alpha-beta T cells came from several hundred expanded clones, which were derived from non-depleted graft cells.

A TCRbeta library incorporating unique molecular identifiers was prepared. TCRdb re-derived calls from the PCR reads in MiXCR, one entry per CDR3 protein. The sample lists 100,000 or so distinct CDR3 sequences; around a sixth were seen once. Per the germline V gene, CDR1 is SNHLY and CDR2 is FYNNEI. The CDR3 totals 14 residues. V was trimmed by 2 bases and J by 4 bases, leaving 11 bases between them. This clonotype was counted only a few times. Its antigen is unidentified. The TCR was taken from a male patient aged 2 to 10 who had a stem cell transplant for acute lymphoblastic leukemia, so the T cells may come from the graft donor. V is TRBV2 and J is TRBJ2-5, with unresolved D. The sample in question was PBMCs, mostly from graft donor cells, obtained 180 days after TCRalphabeta/CD19-depleted stem cell transplant. The CDR3 sequence is CASSESRVLETQYF. CDR3 coding DNA: TGTGCCAGCAGTGAAAGCCGAGTGTTAGAGACCCAGTACTTC.